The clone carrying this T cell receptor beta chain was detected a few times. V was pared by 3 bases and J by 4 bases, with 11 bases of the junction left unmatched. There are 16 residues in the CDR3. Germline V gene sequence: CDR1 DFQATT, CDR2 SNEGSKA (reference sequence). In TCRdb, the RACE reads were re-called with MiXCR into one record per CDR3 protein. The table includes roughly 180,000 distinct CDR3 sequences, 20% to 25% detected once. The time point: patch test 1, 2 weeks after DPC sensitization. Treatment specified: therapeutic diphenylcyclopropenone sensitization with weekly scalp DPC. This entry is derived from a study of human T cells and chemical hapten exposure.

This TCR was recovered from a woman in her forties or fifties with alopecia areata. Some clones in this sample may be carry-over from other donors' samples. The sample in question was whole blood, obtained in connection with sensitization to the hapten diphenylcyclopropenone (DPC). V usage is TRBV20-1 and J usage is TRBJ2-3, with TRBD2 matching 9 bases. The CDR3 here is CSASLGRLAVSDTQYF. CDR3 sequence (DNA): TGCAGTGCTAGTCTGGGGCGACTAGCGGTGTCAGATACGCAGTATTTT.